This T cell receptor (beta chain) was documented in a study of long-term antiretroviral therapy in people with HIV. The wider study: The oldest specimens predate the 2015 immediate-ART recommendation by about a decade.

Per the germline V gene, CDR1 is SGDLS and CDR2 is YYNGEE. Trimming pared 2 bases from V and 0 bases from J, leaving 9 bases between. This CDR3 spans 15 amino acids. The United States was where all participants with HIV were treated. This clone was observed once. Investigators performed immunoSEQ version v3.0 at survey level. Clones were sequenced by immunoSEQ multiplex PCR, and TCRdb holds only the in-frame ones, with some missing. The sample carries 20,000 to 25,000 clones, 85% to 95% recorded once. The chain is built from TRBV9 and TRBJ1-3; D gene unclear. The clonotype comes from a woman in her forties or fifties with HIV. Sequenced material: unsorted PBMCs, taken 4.8 to 5 years after starting antiretroviral therapy. CDR3 sequence (DNA): TGTGCCAGCAGCGTTTCAGGAAACTCTGGAAACACCATATATTTT. Its protein product is CASSVSGNSGNTIYF.